These 21 T cell receptor beta chains came from one sample sequenced in a study of tissue T cells after allogeneic stem cell transplantation. Repertoires were generated with immunoSEQ multiplex PCR, while TCRdb's copy carries only in-frame clones and drops some. The sample carries about 43,000 clones, roughly 92% recorded once. The sample was blood, taken before transplantation. Receptors originate from a woman aged 35 to 75 who later had graft-versus-host disease after an allogeneic stem cell transplant.

This sequence joins TRBV6-4 and TRBJ2-2; the D is unclear. The CDR3 length is 13 residues. Looked up from germline, CDR1 is MRHNA and CDR2 is SNTAGT. The V gene lost 3 bases and the J gene lost 2 bases, with 4 bases spanning the gap. CDR3 DNA sequence: TGTGCCAGCAGTGAGGACAACACCGGGGAGCTGTTTTTT. Residues: CASSEDNTGELFF.

The V gene is TRBV6-2 or TRBV6-3, the J gene TRBJ2-6; TRBD2 is a possible D gene (7 bases). CDR1 and CDR2 from the germline V gene are MNHEY and SVGEGT. The CDR3 totals 16 residues. V was pared by 1 base and J by 4 bases, with 11 bases between. CDR3 residues: CASSYFGGAGANVLTF. The CDR3, as DNA: TGTGCCAGCAGTTACTTTGGGGGGGCGGGGGCCAACGTCCTGACTTTC.

The chain combines TRBV5-5 with TRBJ1-4, with D hard to call. V gave up 0 bases and J gave up 2 bases, with 11 bases separating them. CDR3 length: 16 residues. Germline CDR1 SGHKS, CDR2 YYEKEE (reference sequence). CDR3 loop: CASSLGPTRTNEKLFF. The CDR3 nucleotides are TGTGCCAGCAGCTTGGGCCCGACTCGGACTAATGAAAAACTGTTTTTT.

This chain connects TRBV30 to TRBJ2-3, with TRBD2 identical over 13 bases. Germline CDR1 reads GTSNPN; CDR2 reads SVGIG (reference sequence). The junction had 7 bases not matched to a gene; V was cut back by 1 base and J by 6 bases. The CDR3 length is 16 residues. CDR3 bases: TGTGCCTGGAGTGCAGGACTAGCGGGAGCGTTGGATACGCAGTATTTT. This codes for CAWSAGLAGALDTQYF.

The rearrangement joins TRBV5-6 to TRBJ2-3, with 11 bases fitting TRBD2. J was trimmed by 9 bases and V by 0 bases; bases with no gene match: 3. Germline V gene lookup returns CDR1 SGHDT and CDR2 YYEEEE. This CDR3 is built from 14 residues. The CDR3 reads CASSLALAGGTQYF. Written as DNA, the CDR3 is TGTGCCAGCAGCTTGGCTCTAGCGGGAGGCACGCAGTATTTT.

The chain uses TRBV7-9 and TRBJ2-1; TRBD2 matches at 11 bases. Looked up from germline, CDR1 is SEHNR and CDR2 is FQNEAQ (reference sequence). The CDR3 spans 16 residues. Losses at the gene ends were 5 bases for V and 5 bases for J; bases not matched to a gene: 8. The CDR3 loop is CASSTEGLAAHNEQFF. The CDR3 coding sequence is TGTGCCAGCAGCACGGAGGGACTAGCGGCCCACAATGAGCAGTTCTTC.

The chain is built from TRBV7-2 and TRBJ2-1, with 11 bases identical to TRBD2. The germline gives CDR1 SGHTA, CDR2 FQGNSA. The CDR3 runs to 15 residues. V gave up 1 base and J gave up 6 bases; unmatched junction bases: 2. The CDR3 protein is CASSLGGLAANEQFF. As DNA, the CDR3 is TGTGCCAGCAGCTTAGGGGGACTAGCGGCCAATGAGCAGTTCTTC.

J is TRBJ2-5 and V is TRBV6-6; 9 bases are a match to TRBD2. Germline-derived CDR1 and CDR2 are MNHNY and SVGAGI (reference sequence). This CDR3 has 13 amino acids. After removal of 6 bases from V and 4 bases from J, the junction contained 3 bases not matched to a gene. The CDR3 region has the DNA TGTGCCAGCAGCAAACTAGCGGGAGAGACCCAGTACTTC. It translates to CASSKLAGETQYF.

This clone is a singleton in its sample. The CDR3 is CASSQGRTENTEAFF. The CDR3 DNA follows: TGTGCCAGCAGCCAAGGACGGACAGAGAACACTGAAGCTTTCTTT. The rearrangement links TRBV3-1 (or the pseudogene TRBV3-2) to TRBJ1-1; a weak D match, TRBD1 (6 bases). The CDR3 totals 15 residues. Per germline, CDR1 LGHDT and CDR2 YNNKEL (reference sequence). V dropped 1 base and J dropped 1 base, with 10 bases sitting between them.

The chain uses TRBV6-2 or TRBV6-3 and TRBJ2-1; TRBD2 matches 9 bases. V lost 0 bases, J lost 0 bases, and 6 bases stayed unmatched. Looked up from germline, CDR1 is MNHEY and CDR2 is SVGEGT. This CDR3 region has 18 residues. The CDR3 here is CASSYSSLSGSSYNEQFF. CDR3 bases: TGTGCCAGCAGTTACTCCTCGCTTAGCGGGAGCTCCTACAATGAGCAGTTCTTC.

The chain links TRBV6-2 or TRBV6-3 to TRBJ1-4; no clear D. CDR3 length equals 16 residues. Germline CDR1 MNHEY, CDR2 SVGEGT. V was clipped by 1 base and J by 1 base, with 10 bases between them. DNA of the CDR3: TGTGCCAGCAGTTACTTGGAGGGAGGAACTAATGAAAAACTGTTTTTT. As protein: CASSYLEGGTNEKLFF.

This clone came up a few times. The chain carries TRBV7-2 and TRBJ2-1, with 11 bases that match TRBD1. CDR3 length: 16 residues. Germline CDR1 SGHTA, CDR2 FQGNSA. V dropped 1 base and J dropped 6; count of bases not matched to a gene: 5. The CDR3 region is CASSLVGGTGGNEQFF. In DNA form, the CDR3 reads TGTGCCAGCAGCTTAGTTGGTGGGACAGGGGGCAATGAGCAGTTCTTC. The entire variable domain, with the rest obtained from reference TRBV7-2 and TRBJ2-1, is as follows: GAGVSQSPSNKVTEKGKDVELRCDPISGHTALYWYRQSLGQGLEFLIYFQGNSAPDKSGLPSDRFSAERTGGSVSTLTIQRTQQEDSAVYLCASSLVGGTGGNEQFFGPGTRLTVL.

The chain is built from TRBV28 and TRBJ1-1; weak D call: TRBD1 (6 bases). The CDR3 extends over 12 amino acids. CDR1 is MDHEN and CDR2 is SYDVKM in the germline V gene. V dropped 8 bases and J dropped 9 bases, with 16 bases sitting between them. The CDR3 DNA sequence: TGTGCCAGCCGGGGGCAAGGGGGGCAAGCTTTCTTT. As protein: CASRGQGGQAFF.

The rearrangement joins TRBV12-2 to TRBJ1-6; the table's D call, TRBD1, was not checked against the DNA. TRBV12-2 is assigned pseudogene status. The CDR3 spans 19 residues. For the CDR3, the DNA is TGTGCAAGTCGCTGGGAAGGTTGCAGGGGATTACATGGAAATTCACCCCTCCACTTT. As protein: CASRWEGCRGLHGNSPLHF.

This clone appeared a single time. The V and J genes are TRBV14 and TRBJ1-2; D remains ambiguous. The CDR3 totals 15 residues. The V end was cut by 0 bases, the J end by 8 bases, with 16 bases between. CDR1 is SGHDN and CDR2 is FVKESK in the germline V gene. The DNA for the CDR3 is TGTGCCAGCAGCCAAGACGGCGGAAGGGTGCGGGGCTACACCTTC. Its protein product is CASSQDGGRVRGYTF.

The chain joins TRBV6-6 to TRBJ1-2, with D hard to call. Germline CDR1 and CDR2: MNHNY and SVGAGI (reference sequence). The CDR3 totals 13 residues. V was trimmed by 6 bases and J by 6 bases, leaving 14 bases between them. CDR3 bases: TGTGCCAGCAGGCCGCCGGACTTACATGGCTACACCTTC. Its protein product is CASRPPDLHGYTF.

The genes are TRBV6-2 or TRBV6-3 and TRBJ1-5, with a possible D match to TRBD1 (5 bases). Trimming took 5 bases from V and 5 from J, leaving 25 bases between them. The CDR3 totals 18 residues. The germline CDR1 and CDR2 sequences are MNHEY and SVGEGT. The CDR3 here is CASSHPRGDRATDQPQHF. In DNA form, the CDR3 reads TGTGCCAGCAGTCACCCACGGGGCGACCGGGCTACCGATCAGCCCCAGCATTTT.

A single count supports this clone. The chain employs TRBV28 and TRBJ2-7; a possible D gene is TRBD1 (6 bases). CDR1 is MDHEN, CDR2 SYDVKM, per germline. The CDR3 covers 17 residues. Trimming pared 4 bases from V and 4 bases from J, leaving 23 bases between. CDR3: CASSSPPYGSRGYEQYF. In nucleotides, the CDR3 is TGTGCCAGCAGTTCACCTCCTTACGGTTCAAGGGGGTACGAGCAGTACTTC.

J is TRBJ1-2 and V is TRBV10-3; 8 bases agree with TRBD1. The CDR3 consists of 13 residues. Per germline, CDR1 ENHRY and CDR2 SYGVKD. V lost 8 bases and J lost 3; bases outside the gene matches: 5. The CDR3 sequence is CAISEDRDYGYTF. CDR3 DNA sequence: TGTGCCATCTCCGAGGACAGGGACTATGGCTACACCTTC.

The gene calls are TRBV5-1 and TRBJ1-2, with TRBD1 as a possible D gene (6 bases). The CDR3 runs to 14 residues. From germline, CDR1 is SGHRS and CDR2 YFSETQ. With 0 bases removed from V and 8 bases from J, the gap between germline ends came to 14 bases. This CDR3 reads CASSLGIQGYGYTF. Here the CDR3 DNA reads TGCGCCAGCAGCTTGGGGATACAGGGTTACGGCTACACCTTC.

This rearrangement joins TRBV18 to TRBJ2-2; D unresolved. The CDR3 extends over 14 amino acids. CDR1 and CDR2 (germline): KGHSH, LQKENI. Trimming took off 2 bases at V and 3 bases at J, with 7 bases between the two ends. The CDR3: CASSPSGDTGELFF. CDR3 bases: TGTGCCAGCTCACCAAGTGGGGACACCGGGGAGCTGTTTTTT.